The 6 T cell receptor beta chains presented below share a single source sample, sequenced in a study of blood T cell repertoires in COVID-19. Here immunoSEQ multiplex PCR was the method, and the copy in TCRdb shows in-frame clones only, minus some. Here the sample spans about 270,000 clones, around 81% being singletons. The material sequenced was peripheral blood. Receptors were obtained from a woman in her sixties or seventies with active or convalescent COVID-19.

This clone showed up just once. The V call is TRBV28, the J call TRBJ1-2; unclear D gene. The germline V and J ends were trimmed by 2 bases and 5 bases, with 6 bases remaining between them. The CDR3 totals 12 residues. Germline values: CDR1 MDHEN, CDR2 SYDVKM. The CDR3 region has the DNA TGTGCCAGCAGTTTACGCAGTTATGGCTACACCTTC. Encoded protein: CASSLRSYGYTF.

CDR3 protein: CASSEVELFGTDTQYF. DNA for the CDR3: TGTGCCAGCAGTGAAGTAGAATTGTTCGGCACAGATACGCAGTATTTT. This chain joins TRBV6-1 and TRBJ2-3; no firm D call. V was trimmed by 1 base and J by 1 base, leaving 12 bases between them. Germline assignment: CDR1 MNHNS and CDR2 SASEGT. This CDR3 is built from 16 residues.

J is TRBJ2-3 and V is TRBV5-1; TRBD2 aligns across 10 bases. The CDR3 loop spans 18 amino acids. The germline gives CDR1 SGHRS, CDR2 YFSETQ. V was clipped by 4 bases and J by 0 bases; unmatched bases: 11. Written as DNA, the CDR3 is TGCGCCAGCAGCCCACTAGCGGGGAGACATACTAGCACAGATACGCAGTATTTT. Protein product: CASSPLAGRHTSTDTQYF.

This clone was detected ten times or more. The chain is built from TRBV25-1 and TRBJ1-5; D ambiguous. The V end lost 2 bases, the J end lost 8 bases, and 13 bases lay between the germline ends. This CDR3 contains 14 residues. Germline V gene sequence: CDR1 MGHDK, CDR2 SYGVNS. CDR3 nucleotide sequence: TGTGCCAGCAGTGAACGAGGGAGCTGGGAGCCCCAGCATTTT. Its translation: CASSERGSWEPQHF.

The chain is built from TRBV11-2 and TRBJ2-3; weak D call: TRBD2 (6 bases). Trimming removed 5 bases at V and 3 bases at J, with 18 bases between. The CDR3 sequence is 16 residues long. Germline CDR1 SGHAT, CDR2 FQNNGV. This CDR3 is CASSTSTRGGTDTQYF. The DNA for the CDR3 is TGTGCCAGCAGCACTAGCACCCGGGGAGGTACAGATACGCAGTATTTT.

The chain combines TRBV19 with TRBJ1-3, with TRBD1 matching over 7 bases. The CDR3 runs to 15 residues. Trimming cost V 9 bases and J 2 bases; bases outside gene matches: 10. Germline CDR1 is LNHDA and CDR2 is SQIVND (reference sequence). CDR3 loop: CASHQADRAGNTIYF. The CDR3 bases are TGTGCCAGCCATCAAGCAGACAGGGCTGGAAACACCATATATTTT. Full variable domain (remainder filled in from reference TRBV19 and TRBJ1-3): DGGITQSPKYLFRKEGQNVTLSCEQNLNHDAMYWYRQDPGQGLRLIYYSQIVNDFQKGDIAEGYSVSREKKESFPLTVTSAQKNPTAFYLCASHQADRAGNTIYFGEGSWLTVV.